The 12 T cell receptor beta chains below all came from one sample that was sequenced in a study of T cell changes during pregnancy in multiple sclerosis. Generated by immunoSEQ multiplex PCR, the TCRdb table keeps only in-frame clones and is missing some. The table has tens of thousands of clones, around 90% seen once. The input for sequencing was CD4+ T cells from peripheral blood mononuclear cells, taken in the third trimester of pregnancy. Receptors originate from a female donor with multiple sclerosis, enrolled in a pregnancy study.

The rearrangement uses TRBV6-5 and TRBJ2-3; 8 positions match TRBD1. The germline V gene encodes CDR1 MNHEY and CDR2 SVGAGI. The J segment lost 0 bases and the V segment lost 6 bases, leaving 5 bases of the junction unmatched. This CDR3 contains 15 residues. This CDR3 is CASRPTGASTDTQYF. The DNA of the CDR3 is TGTGCCAGCAGGCCGACAGGGGCTAGCACAGATACGCAGTATTTT.

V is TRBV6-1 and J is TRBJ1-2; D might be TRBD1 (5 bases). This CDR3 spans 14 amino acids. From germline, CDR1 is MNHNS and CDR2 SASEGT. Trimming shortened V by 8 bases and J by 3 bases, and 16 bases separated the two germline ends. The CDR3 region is CASAQAGTHYGYTF. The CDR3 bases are TGTGCCAGCGCCCAAGCGGGGACCCACTATGGCTACACCTTC.

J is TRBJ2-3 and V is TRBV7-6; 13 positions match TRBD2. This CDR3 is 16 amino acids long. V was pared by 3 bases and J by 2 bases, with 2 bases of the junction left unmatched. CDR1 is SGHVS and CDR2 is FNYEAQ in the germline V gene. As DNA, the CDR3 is TGTGCCAGCAGCTTTGGGACTAGCGGGGACACAGATACGCAGTATTTT. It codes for CASSFGTSGDTDTQYF.

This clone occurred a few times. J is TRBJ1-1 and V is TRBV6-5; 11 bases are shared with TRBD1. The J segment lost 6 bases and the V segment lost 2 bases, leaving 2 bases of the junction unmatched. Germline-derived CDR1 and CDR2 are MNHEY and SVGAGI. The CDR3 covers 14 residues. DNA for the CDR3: TGTGCCAGCAGTTACCCGGGACAGGGGGCTGAAGCTTTCTTT. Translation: CASSYPGQGAEAFF.

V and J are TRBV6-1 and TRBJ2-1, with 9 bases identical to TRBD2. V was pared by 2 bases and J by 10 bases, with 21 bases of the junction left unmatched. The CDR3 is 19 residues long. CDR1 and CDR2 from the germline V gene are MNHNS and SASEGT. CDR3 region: CASSERRLAGTDKTSEQFF. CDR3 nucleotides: TGTGCCAGCAGTGAAAGGAGGCTAGCGGGGACCGATAAGACATCGGAGCAGTTCTTC.

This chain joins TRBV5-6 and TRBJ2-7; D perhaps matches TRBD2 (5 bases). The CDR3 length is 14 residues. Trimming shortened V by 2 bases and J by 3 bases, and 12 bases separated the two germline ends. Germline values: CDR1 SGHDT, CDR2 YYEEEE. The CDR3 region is CASSLARGFYEQYF. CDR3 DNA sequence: TGTGCCAGCAGCTTAGCACGAGGGTTCTACGAGCAGTACTTC.

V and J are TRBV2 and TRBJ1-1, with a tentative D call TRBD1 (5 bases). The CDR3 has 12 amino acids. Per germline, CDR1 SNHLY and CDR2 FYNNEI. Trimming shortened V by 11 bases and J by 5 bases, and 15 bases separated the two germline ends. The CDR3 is CALGGSATEAFF. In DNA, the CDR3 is TGTGCCCTGGGGGGTAGTGCGACTGAAGCTTTCTTT.

The CDR3 bases are TGTGCCAGCAGTGATAACAGGGGGTTAGGGGAGACCCAGTACTTC. This sequence encodes CASSDNRGLGETQYF. The rearrangement links TRBV2 to TRBJ2-5; 8 positions agree with TRBD1. The germline CDR1 and CDR2 sequences are SNHLY and FYNNEI. V lost 3 bases to trimming and J lost 5 bases; unmatched junction nucleotides: 8. The CDR3 is made up of 15 amino acids.

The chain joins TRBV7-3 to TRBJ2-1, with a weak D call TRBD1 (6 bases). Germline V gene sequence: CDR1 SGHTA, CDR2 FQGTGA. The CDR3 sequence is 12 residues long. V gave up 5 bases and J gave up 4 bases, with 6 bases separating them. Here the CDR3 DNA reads TGTGCCAGCAGCACAGGGTACAATGAGCAGTTCTTC. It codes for CASSTGYNEQFF.

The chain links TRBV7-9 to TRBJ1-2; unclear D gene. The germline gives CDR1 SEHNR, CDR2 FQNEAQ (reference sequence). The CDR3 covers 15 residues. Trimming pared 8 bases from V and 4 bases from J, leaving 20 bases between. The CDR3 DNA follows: TGTGCCAGCGAAAAGGCGGAGGCCCCCCTCTATGGCTACACCTTC. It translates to CASEKAEAPLYGYTF. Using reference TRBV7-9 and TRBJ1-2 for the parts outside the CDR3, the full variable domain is DTGVSQNPRHKITKRGQNVTFRCDPISEHNRLYWYRQTLGQGPEFLTYFQNEAQLEKSRLLSDRFSAERPKGSFSTLEIQRTEQGDSAMYLCASEKAEAPLYGYTFGSGTRLTVV.

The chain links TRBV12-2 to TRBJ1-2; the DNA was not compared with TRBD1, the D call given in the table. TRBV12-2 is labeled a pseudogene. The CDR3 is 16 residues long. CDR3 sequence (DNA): TGTGCAAGTCGCTTAGAAAGTAAGGCAGGCCCCTATGGCTACACCTTC. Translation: CASRLESKAGPYGYTF.

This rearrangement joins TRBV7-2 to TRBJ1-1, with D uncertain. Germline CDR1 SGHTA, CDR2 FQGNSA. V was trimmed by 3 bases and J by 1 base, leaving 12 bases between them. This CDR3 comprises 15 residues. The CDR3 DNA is TGTGCCAGCAGCTTGGACGGAGGGCAGAACACTGAAGCTTTCTTT. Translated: CASSLDGGQNTEAFF.